Below are 30 T cell receptor beta chains sequenced from a single sample in a study of blood T cell repertoires in COVID-19 (dated by TCRdb to about 2020). The library was generated by the immunoSEQ multiplex PCR assay. TCRdb re-hosts the immuneACCESS table, in-frame sequences only. Its copies lack some clones; in the studies checked, an unresolved V gene accounts for under half of them, and the cause for the rest is not known. The sample table records some 350,000 clones; roughly nine tenths of these occur just once. The ten largest account for 3% of the sample. Sequenced material: PBMCs or T cells enriched from blood (not recorded which). These receptors all stem from a woman aged 30 to 39 who had recovered from COVID-19.

In its sample, this clone was seen once. This chain links TRBV19 with TRBJ1-6, with D perhaps TRBD1 (6 bases). The germline V gene has CDR1 LNHDA and CDR2 SQIVND (reference sequence). The V end lost 2 bases, the J end lost 6 bases, and 17 bases lay between the germline ends. The CDR3 is made up of 17 amino acids. Here the CDR3 reads CASSIPSGEVGNSPLHF. The CDR3 region has the DNA TGTGCCAGTAGTATACCATCAGGGGAAGTCGGTAATTCACCCCTCCACTTT.

This clone was seen a single time. This chain links TRBV4-1 with TRBJ1-3; tentative D call: TRBD1 (5 bases). The germline V and J ends were trimmed by 4 bases and 0 bases, with 16 bases remaining between them. Germline-derived CDR1 and CDR2 are MGHRA and YSYEKL. This CDR3 comprises 17 residues. The DNA for the CDR3 is TGCGCCAGCAGCCCAGGTGGGATAAGGGGCTCTGGAAACACCATATATTTT. Its protein product is CASSPGGIRGSGNTIYF.

V gene TRBV3-1 (or the pseudogene TRBV3-2) combines with J gene TRBJ2-2; weak D call: TRBD1 (6 bases). The CDR3 is made up of 15 amino acids. Germline V gives CDR1 LGHDT, CDR2 YNNKEL (reference sequence). V lost 5 bases and J 1 base, leaving 11 bases between the germline ends. The CDR3 protein is CASSEGHLNTGELFF. CDR3 DNA: TGTGCCAGCAGCGAGGGACACCTGAACACCGGGGAGCTGTTTTTT.

This sequence joins TRBV5-1 and TRBJ1-1; tentatively, D is TRBD1 (5 bases). The germline V and J ends were trimmed by 2 bases and 4 bases, with 12 bases remaining between them. The CDR3 runs 14 residues. The germline CDR1 and CDR2 sequences are SGHRS and YFSETQ. DNA of the CDR3: TGCGCCAGCAGCTTCACAGGCGGGGTCACTGAAGCTTTCTTT. This codes for CASSFTGGVTEAFF.

The chain carries TRBV5-1 and TRBJ2-5; possibly TRBD1 for D (6 bases). This CDR3 contains 13 residues. Per germline, CDR1 SGHRS and CDR2 YFSETQ. V was clipped by 2 bases and J by 4 bases, with 9 bases between them. The CDR3 is CASSFRGGETQYF. Written as DNA, the CDR3 is TGCGCCAGCAGCTTCAGGGGTGGAGAGACCCAGTACTTC.

This sequence joins TRBV5-1 and TRBJ2-7, with D maybe TRBD1 (5 bases). V lost 4 bases to trimming and J lost 5 bases, with 13 bases between them. CDR1 is SGHRS and CDR2 is YFSETQ in the germline V gene. The CDR3 length is 13 residues. Here the CDR3 reads CASSVDSINEQYF. In DNA form, the CDR3 reads TGCGCCAGCAGCGTTGACAGTATCAACGAGCAGTACTTC.

The chain employs TRBV18 and TRBJ2-1, with 8 nucleotides matching TRBD2. The CDR3 length is 16 residues. Germline V gene data show CDR1 as KGHSH and CDR2 as LQKENI. V lost 0 bases, J lost 5 bases, and 6 bases stayed unmatched. CDR3 DNA sequence: TGTGCCAGCTCACCACCATCACTAGCGGTTGACAATGAGCAGTTCTTC. Protein product: CASSPPSLAVDNEQFF.

The chain couples TRBV19 to TRBJ2-4, with no clear D. V shed 3 bases and J shed 6 bases, with 9 bases lying between them. The CDR3 loop spans 13 amino acids. Germline V gene lookup returns CDR1 LNHDA and CDR2 SQIVND (reference sequence). CDR3: CASSIYSPNIQYF. The CDR3, as DNA: TGTGCCAGTAGTATCTACAGCCCAAACATTCAGTACTTC.

This clone was recorded only once. The V gene is TRBV11-3, the J gene TRBJ2-1, with 8 positions matching TRBD2. V trimming: 3 bases; J trimming: 7 bases; junction bases outside the gene matches: 8. The CDR3 has 15 residues. Germline CDR1 is SGHNT and CDR2 is YENEEA. The DNA for the CDR3 is TGTGCCAGCAGCTTTAGCGGGATCGGTAGGAATGAGCAGTTCTTC. Its translation: CASSFSGIGRNEQFF.

The chain couples TRBV10-3 to TRBJ1-4; TRBD1 matches at 9 bases. V lost 5 bases to trimming and J lost 7 bases; unmatched junction nucleotides: 14. Germline V CDR1 and CDR2: ENHRY, SYGVKD. The CDR3 covers 17 residues. The CDR3 spells CAISPDLQGANGEKLFF. The CDR3 DNA reads TGTGCCATCAGTCCAGACCTACAGGGGGCAAACGGTGAAAAACTGTTTTTT.

This clone has a single count. The V call is TRBV12-5, the J call TRBJ2-7, with D tentatively TRBD1 (6 bases). This CDR3 has 15 residues. V gave up 0 bases and J gave up 7 bases, with 16 bases separating them. CDR1 is LGHNT, CDR2 FRNRAP, per germline. Here the CDR3 reads CASGLVIRTALEQYF. CDR3 nucleotide sequence: TGTGCTAGTGGTTTGGTAATCAGGACAGCGCTGGAGCAGTACTTC.

The V call is TRBV5-6, the J call TRBJ2-1, with a tentative D call TRBD1 (6 bases). This CDR3 has 15 amino acids. From germline, CDR1 is SGHDT and CDR2 YYEEEE. V dropped 0 bases and J dropped 4 bases, with 11 bases sitting between them. CDR3 sequence reads: CASSLDQGPYNEQFF. DNA of the CDR3: TGTGCCAGCAGCTTGGATCAGGGGCCTTACAATGAGCAGTTCTTC.

The chain uses TRBV9 and TRBJ1-1, with TRBD1 identical over 7 bases. The CDR3 is 14 residues long. The germline V gene encodes CDR1 SGDLS and CDR2 YYNGEE. V gave up 4 bases and J gave up 1 base; unmatched junction bases: 4. The CDR3 here is CASSPGTENTEAFF. The CDR3, as DNA: TGTGCCAGCAGCCCCGGGACAGAGAACACTGAAGCTTTCTTT.

V is TRBV21-1 and J is TRBJ2-3; the table's D call of TRBD1 was not tested on the DNA. TRBV21-1 is tagged as a pseudogene. This CDR3 contains 17 residues. The CDR3 DNA reads TGTGCCAGCAGCAAAGAAAGGGACAGCCACCTCACAGATACGCAGTATTTT. Its protein is CASSKERDSHLTDTQYF.

The gene calls are TRBV29-1 and TRBJ1-4; D is possibly TRBD1 (5 bases). This CDR3 has 14 amino acids. The V end was cut by 6 bases, the J end by 0 bases, with 11 bases between. CDR1 and CDR2 from the germline V gene are SQVTM and ANQGSEA. Here the CDR3 reads CSVRPGSTNEKLFF. Here the CDR3 DNA reads TGCAGCGTGCGTCCAGGGTCAACTAATGAAAAACTGTTTTTT.

The chain has TRBV30 and TRBJ1-2; 8 nucleotides agree with TRBD1. This CDR3 comprises 12 residues. Germline V gene sequence: CDR1 GTSNPN, CDR2 SVGIG (reference sequence). V dropped 5 bases and J dropped 6; count of bases not matched to a gene: 5. Written as DNA, the CDR3 is TGTGCCTGGGAACAGGGGGGGGATGGCTACACCTTC. Translating it yields CAWEQGGDGYTF.

This chain links TRBV6-2 or TRBV6-3 with TRBJ2-1; D gene uncertain. V lost 0 bases, J lost 9 bases, and 3 bases lay in between. The CDR3 totals 11 residues. Germline V lookup: CDR1 MNHEY, CDR2 SVGEGT. The CDR3, as DNA: TGTGCCAGCAGTTACTCGAGTGAGCAGTTCTTC. This translates into CASSYSSEQFF.

The rearrangement links TRBV6-5 to TRBJ2-5; the match to TRBD2 covers 8 bases. After removal of 8 bases from V and 4 bases from J, the junction contained 6 bases not matched to a gene. CDR1 and CDR2 from the germline V gene are MNHEY and SVGAGI. The CDR3 contains 13 residues. This CDR3 reads CASRTGGRETQYF. The CDR3 bases are TGTGCCAGCCGGACGGGGGGGCGAGAGACCCAGTACTTC.

This clone is a singleton in its sample. This sequence joins TRBV11-2 and TRBJ1-6; D unresolved. V lost 1 base and J lost 6, with 4 bases in between. The length of the CDR3 is 13 residues. In germline, CDR1 is SGHAT, CDR2 FQNNGV. CDR3 coding DNA: TGTGCCAGCAGCTTAGTCGGTAATTCACCCCTCCACTTT. Amino acid sequence: CASSLVGNSPLHF.

Details on this clone: One end of the junction varies from germline; a read error may be responsible. This chain joins TRBV6-5 and TRBJ2-4; weak D call: TRBD1 (5 bases). The CDR3 extends over 13 amino acids. The V gene's germline CDR1 is MNHEY and CDR2 SVGAGI. The CDR3 DNA reads as TGTGCCACCGACGAGACAGCCCAAAACATTCAGTACTTC. This sequence encodes CATDETAQNIQYF.

This chain joins TRBV11-2 and TRBJ2-7, with D perhaps matching TRBD1 (5 bases). This CDR3 spans 14 amino acids. V lost 4 bases and J 5 bases, leaving 15 bases between the germline ends. Germline CDR1 and CDR2: SGHAT and FQNNGV. The CDR3 nucleotides are TGTGCCAGCAGCTCGTCAGGGCCCTGGAACGAGCAGTACTTC. Protein sequence: CASSSSGPWNEQYF. Full variable domain (missing parts from reference TRBV11-2 and TRBJ2-7): EAGVAQSPRYKIIEKRQSVAFWCNPISGHATLYWYQQILGQGPKLLIQFQNNGVVDDSQLPKDRFSAERLKGVDSTLKIQPAKLEDSAVYLCASSSSGPWNEQYFGPGTRLTVT.

The chain recombines TRBV4-1 with TRBJ2-7, with D perhaps TRBD1 (6 bases). Trimming shortened V by 3 bases and J by 5 bases, and 11 bases separated the two germline ends. The CDR3 sequence is 13 residues long. From germline, CDR1 is MGHRA and CDR2 YSYEKL. CDR3 sequence (DNA): TGCGCCAGCAGCCACGACAGGTCCCACGAGCAGTACTTC. Its protein product is CASSHDRSHEQYF.

V gene TRBV10-3 combines with J gene TRBJ1-3, with 9 nucleotides matching TRBD1. The CDR3 covers 16 residues. Unmatched junction bases numbered 6, after V lost 6 bases and J lost 0 bases. Germline V gene data show CDR1 as ENHRY and CDR2 as SYGVKD. CDR3 DNA: TGTGCCATCAGGGAGGGACAGGGATCCTCTGGAAACACCATATATTTT. Translated, it gives CAIREGQGSSGNTIYF.

V usage is TRBV11-2 and J usage is TRBJ2-5; possibly TRBD2 for D (7 bases). The CDR3 spans 17 residues. Trimming removed 0 bases at V and 0 bases at J, with 14 bases between. Germline V gives CDR1 SGHAT, CDR2 FQNNGV. CDR3 bases: TGTGCCAGCAGCTTAGATTTGGGGGGGGCCGACCAAGAGACCCAGTACTTC. The encoded protein is CASSLDLGGADQETQYF.

This chain joins TRBV19 and TRBJ1-5; 10 bases are shared with TRBD1. CDR1 is LNHDA and CDR2 is SQIVND in the germline V gene (reference sequence). V was pared by 6 bases and J by 1 base, with 3 bases of the junction left unmatched. The CDR3 length is 15 residues. The CDR3 DNA is TGTGCCAGTAGATGGGACAGGGGCAGCAATCAGCCCCAGCATTTT. It is translated as CASRWDRGSNQPQHF.

The chain combines TRBV15 with TRBJ1-1, with D tentatively TRBD1 (5 bases). CDR3 length: 11 amino acids. Per the germline V gene, CDR1 is LNHNV and CDR2 is YYDKDF (reference sequence). Trimming cost V 9 bases and J 7 bases, with 12 bases left between them. The CDR3 reads CATRQGFEAFF. The CDR3 nucleotides are TGTGCCACGCGTCAGGGATTTGAAGCTTTCTTT. Combining the CDR3 with reference TRBV15 and TRBJ1-1 gives the whole variable domain DAMVIQNPRYQVTQFGKPVTLSCSQTLNHNVMYWYQQKSSQAPKLLFHYYDKDFNNEADTPDNFQSRRPNTSFCFLDIRSPGLGDTAMYLCATRQGFEAFFGQGTRLTVV.

This clone showed up just a few times. V gene TRBV27 combines with J gene TRBJ1-3; TRBD1 is a possible D gene (6 bases). The CDR3 totals 14 residues. Trimming removed 3 bases from V and 8 bases from J, with 14 bases in between. Germline V gene data show CDR1 as MNHEY and CDR2 as SMNVEV (reference sequence). CDR3 nucleotide sequence: TGTGCCAGCAGTTTCGGCCCAGGGGCGGACACCATATATTTT. It translates to CASSFGPGADTIYF.

The V call is TRBV12-3 or TRBV12-4, the J call TRBJ2-7, with a possible D match to TRBD2 (5 bases). This CDR3 contains 13 residues. Trimming shortened V by 8 bases and J by 3 bases, and 14 bases separated the two germline ends. CDR3: CASSWTEGYEQYF. The DNA for the CDR3 is TGTGCCAGCTCGTGGACTGAAGGCTACGAGCAGTACTTC.

This clone was observed a handful of times. V and J are TRBV11-3 and TRBJ1-1; no clear D. Trimming took 1 base from V and 3 from J, leaving 18 bases between them. This CDR3 is 17 amino acids long. CDR1 is SGHNT and CDR2 is YENEEA in the germline V gene. The CDR3 loop is CASSLVPAGFIYTEAFF. The DNA of the CDR3 is TGTGCCAGCAGCTTAGTACCCGCGGGGTTTATTTACACTGAAGCTTTCTTT.

V is TRBV10-1 and J is TRBJ2-5, with 9 nucleotides matching TRBD1. This CDR3 is built from 16 residues. CDR1 is WNHNN and CDR2 is SYGVQD in the germline V gene (reference sequence). J was trimmed by 5 bases and V by 0 bases; bases with no gene match: 7. The CDR3 DNA is TGCGCCAGCAGTGAGTCTAGGGACAGGGAAGATGAGACCCAGTACTTC. The encoded protein is CASSESRDREDETQYF.